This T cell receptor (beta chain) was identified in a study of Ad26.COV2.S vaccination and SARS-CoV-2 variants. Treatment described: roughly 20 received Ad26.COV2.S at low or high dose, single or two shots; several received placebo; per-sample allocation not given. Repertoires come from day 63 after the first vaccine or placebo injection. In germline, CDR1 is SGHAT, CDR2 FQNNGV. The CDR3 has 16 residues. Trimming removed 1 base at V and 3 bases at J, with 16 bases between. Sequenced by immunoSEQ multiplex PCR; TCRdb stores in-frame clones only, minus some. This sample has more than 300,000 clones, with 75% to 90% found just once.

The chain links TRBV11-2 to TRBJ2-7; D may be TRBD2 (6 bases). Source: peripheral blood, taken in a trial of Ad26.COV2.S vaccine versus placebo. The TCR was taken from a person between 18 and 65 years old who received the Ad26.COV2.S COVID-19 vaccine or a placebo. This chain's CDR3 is CASSLVRGAGFYEQYF. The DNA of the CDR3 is TGTGCCAGCAGCTTAGTACGAGGAGCGGGCTTCTACGAGCAGTACTTC.